The 20 T cell receptor beta chains below come from one sample, sequenced in a study of CD8 T cells in Susac syndrome (dated by TCRdb to between 2017 and 2020). Receptor libraries were prepared by the immunoSEQ multiplex PCR assay. RNA was extracted using the RNeasy kit, and about 0.45 to 1 ug of the RNA was reverse transcribed with random hexamers. TCRdb's own reprocessing of the public reads used fastp at Q25 and MiXCR and kept productive beta chains. Duplicate CDR3 protein sequences are folded into a single record with the most common DNA and genes. Within this sample are under 200,000 distinct CDR3 sequences, with 90% to 95% of them counted one time only. About 0.16% of the sample is taken by the ten largest. The sequencing input was CD8+ T cells from PBMCs. The receptors were sampled from a human donor with multiple sclerosis.

The gene calls are TRBV27 and TRBJ2-7; 7 bases agree with TRBD1. Germline V gene sequence: CDR1 MNHEY, CDR2 SMNVEV (reference sequence). V gave up 5 bases and J gave up 1 base; unmatched junction bases: 11. The CDR3 loop spans 16 amino acids. The DNA for the CDR3 is TGTGCCAGCAGTGAAAAAGGGACAGCTAAATCCTACGAGCAGTACTTC. Translation: CASSEKGTAKSYEQYF.

The gene calls are TRBV29-1 and TRBJ1-2; D uncertain. Germline lookup yields CDR1 SQVTM and CDR2 ANQGSEA. Trimming took off 2 bases at V and 2 bases at J, with 9 bases between the two ends. This CDR3 spans 13 amino acids. CDR3 bases: TGCAGCGTTGAAACCTCAGAGAACTATGGCTACACCTTC. Residues: CSVETSENYGYTF.

The V gene is TRBV23-1, the J gene TRBJ2-7; 10 bases agree with TRBD2. TRBV23-1 is labeled an ORF, and its function is uncertain. J was trimmed by 1 base and V by 0 bases; bases with no gene match: 15. The CDR3 consists of 20 residues. CDR3 residues: CASSQSAASGGRNSSYEQYF. The CDR3 nucleotides are TGCGCCAGCAGTCAATCGGCGGCTAGCGGGGGCCGGAACTCTTCCTACGAGCAGTACTTC.

The V and J genes are TRBV13 and TRBJ2-5; 12 bases are a match to TRBD2. The CDR3 runs to 16 residues. The J segment lost 2 bases and the V segment lost 4 bases, leaving 5 bases of the junction unmatched. The germline gives CDR1 PRHDT, CDR2 FYEKMQ (reference sequence). CDR3 nucleotides: TGTGCCAGCAGCTCGACTAGCGGGAGCCTTCAAGAGACCCAGTACTTC. Its translation is CASSSTSGSLQETQYF. The entire variable domain, with the rest obtained from reference TRBV13 and TRBJ2-5, is as follows: AAGVIQSPRHLIKEKRETATLKCYPIPRHDTVYWYQQGPGQDPQFLISFYEKMQSDKGSIPDRFSAQQFSDYHSELNMSSLELGDSALYFCASSSTSGSLQETQYFGPGTRLLVL.

In DNA form, the CDR3 reads TGTGCCAGCAGCTTACCAGGCTCCAATCAGCCCCAGCATTTT. As protein: CASSLPGSNQPQHF. The genes are TRBV7-9 and TRBJ1-5, with D unclear. The CDR3 extends over 14 amino acids. V dropped 2 bases and J dropped 3 bases, with 8 bases sitting between them. Germline V lookup: CDR1 SEHNR, CDR2 FQNEAQ (reference sequence).

The chain carries TRBV27 and TRBJ1-5; possibly TRBD1 for D (5 bases). Germline CDR1 reads MNHEY; CDR2 reads SMNVEV (reference sequence). The V gene lost 2 bases and the J gene lost 6 bases, with 17 bases spanning the gap. The CDR3 totals 16 residues. CDR3 region: CASSLRGYERIQPQHF. DNA of the CDR3: TGTGCCAGCAGTTTAAGGGGTTACGAGCGGATTCAGCCCCAGCATTTT.

The chain links TRBV20-1 to TRBJ1-2, with D uncertain. Germline CDR1 and CDR2: DFQATT and SNEGSKA (reference sequence). CDR3 length: 11 residues. The germline V and J ends were trimmed by 1 base and 6 bases, with 6 bases remaining between them. The CDR3 loop is CSARGSDGYTF. In nucleotides, the CDR3 is TGCAGTGCTAGAGGGTCGGATGGCTACACCTTC.

The rearrangement links TRBV5-1 to TRBJ2-7, with 7 nucleotides matching TRBD1. Germline V gene sequence: CDR1 SGHRS, CDR2 YFSETQ. V shed 5 bases and J 2 bases; nucleotides not matched to a gene: 1. The CDR3 is 12 amino acids. In nucleotides, the CDR3 is TGCGCCAGCAGGGGACAGACCTACGAGCAGTACTTC. Residues: CASRGQTYEQYF.

The chain has TRBV27 and TRBJ2-1, with a possible D match to TRBD2 (5 bases). The CDR3 is 15 residues long. Trimming pared 2 bases from V and 4 bases from J, leaving 12 bases between. Germline V gives CDR1 MNHEY, CDR2 SMNVEV (reference sequence). In nucleotides, the CDR3 is TGTGCCAGCAGTTTACCCAGGACTGGGTACAATGAGCAGTTCTTC. Protein: CASSLPRTGYNEQFF.

CDR3 loop: CASSDGRGLAAQYF. CDR3 nucleotide sequence: TGTGCCAGCAGTGACGGCAGGGGGTTGGCGGCCCAGTACTTC. V gene TRBV2 combines with J gene TRBJ2-5; 7 bases line up with TRBD1. Germline assignment: CDR1 SNHLY and CDR2 FYNNEI. The junction had 10 bases not matched to a gene; V was cut back by 3 bases and J by 9 bases. The CDR3 contains 14 residues.

The chain combines TRBV4-2 with TRBJ2-3; perhaps D is TRBD1 or TRBD2 (5 bases each). The CDR3 contains 15 residues. V was cut by 4 bases and J by 4 bases, with 15 bases left in between. The germline V gene has CDR1 LGHNA and CDR2 YNFKEQ. CDR3 sequence reads: CASSPRRGGPDTQYF. The CDR3 DNA reads as TGTGCCAGCAGCCCCCGTCGGGGCGGGCCAGATACGCAGTATTTT.

This clonotype has only a few counts. The V and J genes are TRBV7-9 and TRBJ2-3; D is unresolved. The CDR3 runs to 12 residues. The V gene lost 8 bases and the J gene lost 2 bases, with 8 bases spanning the gap. Germline assignment: CDR1 SEHNR and CDR2 FQNEAQ (reference sequence). In nucleotides, the CDR3 is TGTGCCAGCTCACCAGACACAGATACGCAGTATTTT. Residues: CASSPDTDTQYF.

The V gene is TRBV3-1, the J gene TRBJ2-1, with 8 bases that match TRBD1. Germline V CDR1 and CDR2: LGHDT, YNNKEL (reference sequence). V dropped 1 base and J dropped 8; count of bases not matched to a gene: 13. The CDR3 runs to 17 residues. CDR3 nucleotide sequence: TGTGCCAGCAGCCAAGCCGCAACCGGGGCAGGGGGCGATGAGCAGTTCTTC. Amino acid sequence: CASSQAATGAGGDEQFF.

The rearrangement joins TRBV19 to TRBJ2-7; 9 bases align to TRBD1. Germline V gene sequence: CDR1 LNHDA, CDR2 SQIVND (reference sequence). The CDR3 is 14 amino acids. The V and J ends lost 4 bases and 4 bases, in that order; junction bases with no gene match: 5. Here the CDR3 reads CASSTSTGGYEQYF. The CDR3 DNA is TGTGCCAGTAGTACTTCGACAGGGGGGTACGAGCAGTACTTC.

This clonotype was detected only once. The chain uses TRBV3-1 and TRBJ2-1, with D tentatively TRBD1 (6 bases). Trimming removed 1 base from V and 4 bases from J, with 11 bases in between. Germline CDR1 is LGHDT and CDR2 is YNNKEL (reference sequence). The length of the CDR3 is 15 residues. The CDR3: CASSQVDSEYNEQFF. CDR3 sequence (DNA): TGTGCCAGCAGCCAAGTGGACAGCGAGTACAATGAGCAGTTCTTC.

This chain links TRBV4-1 with TRBJ2-4; D is unclear. The CDR3 spans 17 residues. In germline, CDR1 is MGHRA, CDR2 YSYEKL. The V end lost 0 bases, the J end lost 9 bases, and 21 bases lay between the germline ends. The CDR3 reads CASSQDEGSYDRSIQYF. CDR3 in DNA: TGCGCCAGCAGCCAAGATGAAGGGTCATACGATCGGAGCATTCAGTACTTC.

The rearrangement links TRBV30 to TRBJ2-5; D gene ambiguous. With 8 bases removed from V and 5 bases from J, the gap between germline ends came to 18 bases. The CDR3 spans 13 residues. CDR1 and CDR2 from the germline V gene are GTSNPN and SVGIG (reference sequence). DNA of the CDR3: TGTGCCCTCACCCGTGGTTTCGGGGAGACCCAGTACTTC. Translated: CALTRGFGETQYF.

This clonotype was seen once. Relative to the germline gene, one junction end is altered; a read error may explain this. This chain uses TRBV7-8 with TRBJ1-2, with unresolved D. The germline CDR1 and CDR2 sequences are SGHVS and FQNEAQ. This CDR3 is 9 amino acids long. DNA for the CDR3: TGTGCCAGCAGCTTAGGGGAGTCCTTC. Translating gives CASSLGESF. The whole variable domain, remainder taken from reference TRBV7-8 and TRBJ1-2, is GAGVSQSPRYKVAKRGQDVALRCDPISGHVSLFWYQQALGQGPEFLTYFQNEAQLDKSGLPSDRFFAERPEGSVSTLKIQRTQQEDSAVYLCASSLGESFGSGTRLTVV.

The chain combines TRBV20-1 with TRBJ2-1; 7 nucleotides agree with TRBD2. CDR1 and CDR2 from the germline V gene are DFQATT and SNEGSKA (reference sequence). The ends lost 3 bases at V and 4 bases at J; junction bases unmatched: 12. The CDR3 spans 16 residues. CDR3 nucleotide sequence: TGCAGTGCTAGTGGGCTCGCGGGAGACGATTACAATGAGCAGTTCTTC. Its protein is CSASGLAGDDYNEQFF.

This clonotype has ten or more counts. The chain combines TRBV6-1 with TRBJ2-5; D unresolved. Per the germline V gene, CDR1 is MNHNS and CDR2 is SASEGT. The CDR3 loop spans 12 amino acids. Between the trimmed V and J ends, which lost 8 bases and 5 bases, there was a span of 12 bases. CDR3: CASGSGRETQYF. In DNA form, the CDR3 reads TGTGCCAGCGGCTCCGGGCGCGAGACCCAGTACTTC.